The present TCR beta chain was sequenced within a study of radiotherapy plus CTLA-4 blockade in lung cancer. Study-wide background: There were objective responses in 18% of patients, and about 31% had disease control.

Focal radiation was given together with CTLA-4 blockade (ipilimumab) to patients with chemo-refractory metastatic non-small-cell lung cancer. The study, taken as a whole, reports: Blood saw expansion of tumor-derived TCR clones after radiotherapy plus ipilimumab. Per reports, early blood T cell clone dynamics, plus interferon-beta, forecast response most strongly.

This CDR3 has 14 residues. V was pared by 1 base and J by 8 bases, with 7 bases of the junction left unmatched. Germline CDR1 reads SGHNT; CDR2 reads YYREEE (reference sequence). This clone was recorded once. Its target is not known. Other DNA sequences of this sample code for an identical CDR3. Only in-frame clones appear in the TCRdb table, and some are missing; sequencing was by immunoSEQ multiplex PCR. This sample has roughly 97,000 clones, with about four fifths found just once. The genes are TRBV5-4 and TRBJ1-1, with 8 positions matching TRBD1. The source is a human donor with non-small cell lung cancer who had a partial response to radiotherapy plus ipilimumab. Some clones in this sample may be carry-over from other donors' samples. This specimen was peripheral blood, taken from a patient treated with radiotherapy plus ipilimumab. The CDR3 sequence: CASSLTGGGTEAFF. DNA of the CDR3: TGTGCCAGCAGCTTGACAGGGGGTGGTACCGAAGCTTTCTTT.